Reported below is one T cell receptor beta chain. The CDR3 totals 15 residues. The V gene lost 0 bases and the J gene lost 3 bases, with 11 bases spanning the gap. The germline V gene encodes CDR1 MGHRA and CDR2 YSYEKL. This sample was taken from a study of blood T cell repertoires in COVID-19. Across the whole study: COVID-19 samples from acute and convalescent phases originated in the United States, Italy and Spain.

The data were produced by immunoSEQ multiplex PCR, yet TCRdb's version contains in-frame clones alone and is incomplete. The sample has 120,000 or so clones; less than 75% are singletons. Sequenced input: peripheral blood. The gene calls are TRBV4-1 and TRBJ1-2, with TRBD1 as a possible D gene (6 bases). This receptor was identified in a human donor with acute or convalescent COVID-19. The donor label of this sample is uncertain. The CDR3 loop reads CASSQDPQGHYGYTF. The CDR3, as DNA: TGCGCCAGCAGCCAAGATCCACAGGGTCACTATGGCTACACCTTC.